What follows are 25 T cell receptor beta chains derived from one specimen sequenced in a study of molecular identifiers for immune sequencing clone quantification. TCRdb analysed the PCR reads with MiXCR anew, one entry per CDR3 protein. Altogether approximately 320,000 distinct CDR3 sequences are present, 24% being singletons, with the ten largest covering about 0.74%. Sequenced sample: naive CD8+ T cells from blood, with Jurkat cell RNA spiked in. This sample's subset: FACS-sorted CD8+CD4-CCR7+CD45RA+ naive T cells. The source of these receptors is a human donor in good health. Some libraries in this study had Jurkat cell RNA spiked in.

This clonotype was detected many times. V gene TRBV27 combines with J gene TRBJ2-3; 11 nucleotides match TRBD2. The CDR3 is 16 amino acids. Losses at the gene ends were 3 bases for V and 5 bases for J; bases not matched to a gene: 7. Germline V gene lookup returns CDR1 MNHEY and CDR2 SMNVEV (reference sequence). CDR3 DNA sequence: TGTGCCAGCAGTTTCCTAGCGGGGGGCCGTGGAGATACGCAGTATTTT. Translated: CASSFLAGGRGDTQYF.

This clonotype showed up just a few times. The gene calls are TRBV19 and TRBJ1-1; no firm D call. The V gene lost 2 bases and the J gene lost 4 bases, with 8 bases spanning the gap. The CDR3 is made up of 13 amino acids. In germline, CDR1 is LNHDA, CDR2 SQIVND (reference sequence). DNA for the CDR3: TGTGCCAGTAGTATAATGGGATCCACTGAAGCTTTCTTT. Its translation is CASSIMGSTEAFF. Full variable domain (remainder filled in from reference TRBV19 and TRBJ1-1): DGGITQSPKYLFRKEGQNVTLSCEQNLNHDAMYWYRQDPGQGLRLIYYSQIVNDFQKGDIAEGYSVSREKKESFPLTVTSAQKNPTAFYLCASSIMGSTEAFFGQGTRLTVV.

In this sample, this clonotype turned up a few times. The V gene is TRBV30, the J gene TRBJ2-3; 12 bases are shared with TRBD2. Germline V CDR1 and CDR2: GTSNPN, SVGIG (reference sequence). The CDR3 sequence is 14 residues long. J gave up 6 bases and V 5 bases, and 6 bases lay outside the gene matches. In DNA, the CDR3 is TGTGCCTGGGATCTAGCGGGGGGGCTGGATACGCAGTATTTT. Residues: CAWDLAGGLDTQYF.

The J gene is TRBJ2-3, the V gene TRBV6-6, with a weak D call TRBD2 (6 bases). There are 15 residues in the CDR3. Trimming pared 5 bases from V and 0 bases from J, leaving 12 bases between. Germline V lookup: CDR1 MNHNY, CDR2 SVGAGI (reference sequence). The CDR3 region is CASSHFGTSTDTQYF. The CDR3 DNA follows: TGTGCCAGCAGTCACTTCGGGACTAGCACAGATACGCAGTATTTT.

CDR3 loop: CASSSTTLGSSYNEQFF. The CDR3 region has the DNA TGTGCCAGCAGCTCCACAACCCTAGGGAGCTCCTACAATGAGCAGTTCTTC. The chain uses TRBV11-3 and TRBJ2-1; a possible D gene is TRBD2 (5 bases). This CDR3 spans 17 amino acids. The germline gives CDR1 SGHNT, CDR2 YENEEA. The ends were cut back, 4 bases at V and 0 bases at J, with 16 bases in the middle.

There are many counts of this clonotype. The CDR3 bases are TGTGCCAGCAGCTTAGCGGTCGGGAGTACCTTCTACGAGCAGTACTTC. It codes for CASSLAVGSTFYEQYF. V gene TRBV7-9 combines with J gene TRBJ2-7; the D gene is possibly TRBD2 (6 bases). V was clipped by 0 bases and J by 3 bases, with 15 bases between them. The CDR3 spans 16 residues. Germline V lookup: CDR1 SEHNR, CDR2 FQNEAQ (reference sequence). Supplemented by reference TRBV7-9 and TRBJ2-7, the full variable domain reads DTGVSQNPRHKITKRGQNVTFRCDPISEHNRLYWYRQTLGQGPEFLTYFQNEAQLEKSRLLSDRFSAERPKGSFSTLEIQRTEQGDSAMYLCASSLAVGSTFYEQYFGPGTRLTVT.

A few counts support this clonotype. The genes are TRBV6-2 or TRBV6-3 and TRBJ2-7; tentatively, D is TRBD2 (6 bases). The ends were cut back, 2 bases at V and 2 bases at J, with 19 bases in the middle. CDR3 length: 17 amino acids. Germline V gene lookup returns CDR1 MNHEY and CDR2 SVGEGT. The CDR3: CASSYGGDGGVTYEQYF. The DNA for the CDR3 is TGTGCCAGCAGTTACGGAGGGGATGGCGGGGTTACCTACGAGCAGTACTTC.

This clonotype was counted a few times. The V call is TRBV25-1, the J call TRBJ2-2; the match to TRBD2 covers 13 bases. The CDR3 covers 16 residues. The J segment lost 6 bases and the V segment lost 4 bases, leaving 5 bases of the junction unmatched. CDR1 MGHDK and CDR2 SYGVNS come from the germline V gene. CDR3 sequence: CASSGTSGGLSGELFF. In DNA, the CDR3 is TGTGCCAGCAGTGGGACTAGCGGGGGTTTGTCCGGGGAGCTGTTTTTT.

Comment on this clonotype: It may be a read error: a sequence one base away is much more abundant. The rearrangement uses TRBV29-1 and TRBJ2-2, with 7 bases aligning to TRBD2. The CDR3 loop spans 14 amino acids. V lost 3 bases, J lost 6 bases, and 7 bases stayed unmatched. Germline CDR1 is SQVTM and CDR2 is ANQGSEA. Here the CDR3 DNA reads TGCAGCGTTGACGGCGGGAGCGGTGCCGGGGAGCTGTTTTTT. Amino acids: CSVDGGSGAGELFF.

This clonotype was seen ten or more times. The J gene is TRBJ1-5, the V gene TRBV29-1; possible D gene TRBD1, 6 bases. The CDR3 is 15 residues long. Germline V gene lookup returns CDR1 SQVTM and CDR2 ANQGSEA. V was cut by 4 bases and J by 3 bases, with 16 bases left in between. The DNA for the CDR3 is TGCAGCGTTGTGTTCCCAGGGGTAATCAATCAGCCCCAGCATTTT. Protein sequence: CSVVFPGVINQPQHF.

Details on this clonotype: One end of the junction varies from germline; a read error may be responsible. The V call is TRBV6-2 or TRBV6-3, the J call TRBJ1-1, with no clear D. The CDR3 totals 13 residues. CDR1 is MNHEY and CDR2 is SVGEGT in the germline V gene. CDR3 nucleotides: TGTGCCAGCAGTTATTTGTGGAACGCTGAAGCTTTCTTT. Translating gives CASSYLWNAEAFF.

This clonotype was recorded at least ten times. This chain links TRBV7-2 with TRBJ2-1; no clear D gene. CDR1 and CDR2 from the germline V gene are SGHTA and FQGNSA. The CDR3 covers 12 residues. V was trimmed by 3 bases and J by 8 bases, leaving 8 bases between them. DNA of the CDR3: TGTGCCAGCAGCTTCTTGGCCTATGAGCAGTTCTTC. Translated: CASSFLAYEQFF.

V gene TRBV4-1 combines with J gene TRBJ1-2; 9 bases match TRBD1. CDR1 MGHRA and CDR2 YSYEKL come from the germline V gene. Germline trimming cut 2 bases from V and 5 bases from J; bases unmatched to any gene: 3. This CDR3 is 14 amino acids long. CDR3 residues: CASSQRQGGYGYTF. Written as DNA, the CDR3 is TGCGCCAGCAGCCAACGACAGGGGGGGTATGGCTACACCTTC.

This clonotype was observed many times. V gene TRBV5-1 combines with J gene TRBJ2-3; 8 bases line up with TRBD2. Germline assignment: CDR1 SGHRS and CDR2 YFSETQ. The CDR3 is made up of 16 amino acids. V lost 2 bases to trimming and J lost 2 bases; unmatched junction nucleotides: 7. The CDR3 region has the DNA TGCGCCAGCAGCTTCTCCGCGGGAGGTTACACAGATACGCAGTATTTT. Its translation is CASSFSAGGYTDTQYF.

Remarks on this clonotype: A much larger clone lies one base from this, so it may be a read error. The DNA for the CDR3 is TGTGCCAGCAGCCCGGATGGAGCGGGGTTACAAGAGACCCAGTACTTC. Amino acids: CASSPDGAGLQETQYF. The chain carries TRBV7-3 and TRBJ2-5; 7 bases are a match to TRBD2. The J segment lost 2 bases and the V segment lost 5 bases, leaving 11 bases of the junction unmatched. From germline, CDR1 is SGHTA and CDR2 FQGTGA. The CDR3 loop spans 16 amino acids.

On this clonotype itself: An end of the junction does not agree with germline; a read error may underlie this. J is TRBJ2-3 and V is TRBV28; D could derive from TRBD1 or TRBD2 (5 bases each). Germline values: CDR1 MDHEN, CDR2 SYDVKM. The CDR3 runs to 14 residues. The CDR3 loop reads CAGSLWDGTDTQYF. The CDR3, as DNA: TGTGCCGGCAGTTTATGGGACGGGACAGATACGCAGTATTTT.

This clonotype was counted ten times or more. The genes are TRBV4-3 and TRBJ2-6; 10 bases align to TRBD1. In germline, CDR1 is LGHNA, CDR2 YSLEER. J lost 7 bases, V lost 0 bases, and 3 bases had no gene match. The CDR3 consists of 16 residues. DNA of the CDR3: TGCGCCAGCAGCCAAGATCGGACAGGGGGAGCCAACGTCCTGACTTTC. Residues: CASSQDRTGGANVLTF.

This clonotype was seen repeatedly, ten times or more. An end of the junction differs from the germline gene, which may be a read error. The V call is TRBV2, the J call TRBJ2-7; D gene ambiguous. Germline-derived CDR1 and CDR2 are SNHLY and FYNNEI. The CDR3 is 9 residues long. As DNA, the CDR3 is TGTGCCAGCGATAAAATCCCTTCCTTC. Encoded protein: CASDKIPSF.

As regards this clonotype: The CDR3 ends on some other residue instead of the conserved phenylalanine or tryptophan, so this is likely a read error. CDR3 amino acids: CASSQESRDTYEQYL. The CDR3 DNA reads TGCGCCAGCAGCCAAGAGTCGAGGGATACCTACGAGCAGTACCTC. This chain connects TRBV4-3 to TRBJ2-7; D perhaps matches TRBD2 (5 bases). The V end lost 0 bases, the J end lost 2 bases, and 11 bases lay between the germline ends. Germline loops: CDR1 LGHNA, CDR2 YSLEER. CDR3 length: 15 residues.

V is TRBV4-1 and J is TRBJ2-7, with D possibly matching TRBD2 (5 bases). The ends were cut back, 4 bases at V and 6 bases at J, with 19 bases in the middle. The CDR3 totals 15 residues. Germline lookup yields CDR1 MGHRA and CDR2 YSYEKL. The CDR3 here is CASSLERAFSPEQYF. As DNA, the CDR3 is TGCGCCAGCAGCCTCGAGAGGGCTTTCTCGCCCGAGCAGTACTTC.

This clonotype was observed a few times. The junction shows a germline mismatch at one end, possibly a read error. The rearrangement joins TRBV7-9 to TRBJ1-1; D not resolved. CDR3 length equals 12 residues. Germline V lookup: CDR1 SEHNR, CDR2 FQNEAQ (reference sequence). CDR3 sequence reads: CTSSLENTEAFF. The CDR3 coding sequence is TGTACCAGCAGCTTAGAAAACACTGAAGCTTTCTTT. Full variable domain (outside the CDR3, taken from reference TRBV7-9 and TRBJ1-1): DTGVSQNPRHKITKRGQNVTFRCDPISEHNRLYWYRQTLGQGPEFLTYFQNEAQLEKSRLLSDRFSAERPKGSFSTLEIQRTEQGDSAMYLCTSSLENTEAFFGQGTRLTVV.

This clonotype has a count of ten or more. V and J are TRBV29-1 and TRBJ2-3; TRBD2 agrees at 8 bases. With 3 bases clipped from V and 1 base from J, the junction kept 3 bases outside the gene matches. Germline CDR1 reads SQVTM; CDR2 reads ANQGSEA. The CDR3 is made up of 14 amino acids. The CDR3 is CSVDTRGGTDTQYF. For the CDR3, the DNA is TGCAGCGTTGATACGCGGGGGGGCACAGATACGCAGTATTTT.

Concerning this clonotype itself: The junction differs from germline at one of its ends, possibly a read error. V is TRBV12-3 or TRBV12-4 and J is TRBJ2-5; tentatively, D is TRBD2 (6 bases). The CDR3 is made up of 12 amino acids. The CDR3: CASSSGAGTPSF. In DNA form, the CDR3 reads TGTGCCAGCAGTTCGGGAGCCGGGACTCCATCCTTC.

With respect to this clonotype: A clone one base away is much larger, so this may be a read error. The chain is built from TRBV7-2 and TRBJ2-4; TRBD1 agrees at 9 bases. The J segment lost 2 bases and the V segment lost 4 bases, leaving 12 bases of the junction unmatched. Germline-derived CDR1 and CDR2 are SGHTA and FQGNSA. This CDR3 comprises 18 residues. In DNA, the CDR3 is TGTGCCAGCAGCTCCGGGACAGGGAGCCCTGGTACCAAAAACATTCAGTACTTC. Translating it yields CASSSGTGSPGTKNIQYF.

A note on this clonotype: A much larger clonotype is one base distant, so this may be a read error. The chain couples TRBV28 to TRBJ2-3; either TRBD1 or TRBD2 may supply D (6 bases each). This CDR3 has 17 residues. V lost 0 bases to trimming and J lost 0 bases, with 13 bases between them. CDR1 MDHEN and CDR2 SYDVKM come from the germline V gene. The CDR3 protein is CASSLWEGETSTDTQYF. The DNA for the CDR3 is TGTGCCAGCAGTTTATGGGAGGGGGAAACTAGCACAGATACGCAGTATTTT. Full variable domain (remainder filled in from reference TRBV28 and TRBJ2-3): DVKVTQSSRYLVKRTGEKVFLECVQDMDHENMFWYRQDPGLGLRLIYFSYDVKMKEKGDIPEGYSVSREKKERFSLILESASTNQTSMYLCASSLWEGETSTDTQYFGPGTRLTVL.